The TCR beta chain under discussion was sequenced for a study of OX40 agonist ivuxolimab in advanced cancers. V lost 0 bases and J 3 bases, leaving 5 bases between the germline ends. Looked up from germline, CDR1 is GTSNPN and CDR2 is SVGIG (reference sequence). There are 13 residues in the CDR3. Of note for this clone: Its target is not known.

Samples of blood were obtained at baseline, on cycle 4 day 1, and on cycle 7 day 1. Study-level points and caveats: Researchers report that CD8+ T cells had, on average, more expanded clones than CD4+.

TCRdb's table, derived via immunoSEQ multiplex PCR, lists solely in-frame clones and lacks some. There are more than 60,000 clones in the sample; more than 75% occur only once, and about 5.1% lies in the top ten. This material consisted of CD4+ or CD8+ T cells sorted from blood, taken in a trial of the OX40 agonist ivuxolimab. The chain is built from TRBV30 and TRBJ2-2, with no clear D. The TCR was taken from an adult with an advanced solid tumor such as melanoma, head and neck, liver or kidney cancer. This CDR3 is CAWSVRYTGELFF. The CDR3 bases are TGTGCCTGGAGTGTACGCTACACCGGGGAGCTGTTTTTT.